The 14 T cell receptor beta chains below were found in one sample sequenced in a study of beta chain features in type 1 diabetes. For these TCRs, the target antigens are not known. Sequenced material consisted of expressed TCRB transcripts (all of the isolated RNA was reverse transcribed). Only in-frame clones appear in the TCRdb table, and some are missing; sequencing was by immunoSEQ multiplex PCR. The sample includes around 310,000 clones, roughly 13% seen only once; the top ten take 0.013% to 0.015%. General study points: All four CD4+ subsets from Type 1 diabetes patients carried moderately but significantly shorter TCRB CDR3s.

The sequencing input was naive CD4+ T cells from blood. These receptors originate from a woman under 30 with type 1 diabetes.

V is TRBV4-2 and J is TRBJ2-1; 8 positions match TRBD2. This CDR3 is built from 15 residues. The germline CDR1 and CDR2 sequences are LGHNA and YNFKEQ. V was clipped by 4 bases and J by 9 bases; unmatched bases: 11. This CDR3 is CASSPQGREEFEQFF. The CDR3 coding sequence is TGTGCCAGCAGCCCGCAGGGGCGGGAGGAGTTTGAGCAGTTCTTC.

V usage is TRBV4-1 and J usage is TRBJ2-3; 9 bases fit TRBD2. Germline V gives CDR1 MGHRA, CDR2 YSYEKL. The V and J ends lost 0 bases and 4 bases, in that order; junction bases with no gene match: 8. The CDR3 has 17 amino acids. The chain's CDR3 is CASSQDRLAGGADTQYF. CDR3 DNA: TGCGCCAGCAGCCAAGATCGGTTGGCGGGAGGGGCAGATACGCAGTATTTT.

This clone occurred a few times. This chain joins TRBV5-4 and TRBJ2-1, with D tentatively TRBD2 (5 bases). The germline V gene encodes CDR1 SGHNT and CDR2 YYREEE (reference sequence). The V gene lost 0 bases and the J gene lost 2 bases, with 9 bases spanning the gap. The CDR3 runs 15 residues. CDR3: CASSLEPSTYNEQFF. CDR3 DNA sequence: TGTGCCAGCAGCTTGGAACCTAGCACCTACAATGAGCAGTTCTTC.

This clone was seen a handful of times. The chain combines TRBV29-1 with TRBJ2-3; maybe TRBD2 (5 bases). CDR1 is SQVTM and CDR2 is ANQGSEA in the germline V gene. The length of the CDR3 is 12 residues. Trimming took 3 bases from V and 6 from J, leaving 10 bases between them. The CDR3 DNA reads as TGCAGCGTTGACCAGCCGGGGGATACGCAGTATTTT. Translation gives CSVDQPGDTQYF.

V and J are TRBV28 and TRBJ2-2; 8 bases match TRBD2. V gave up 9 bases and J gave up 3 bases; unmatched junction bases: 3. The germline gives CDR1 MDHEN, CDR2 SYDVKM. The CDR3 spans 13 residues. DNA of the CDR3: TGTGCCAGTCAACTAGCGGACACCGGGGAGCTGTTTTTT. It encodes CASQLADTGELFF.

This clone was seen only a few times. Other DNA sequences in this specimen translate into the identical CDR3. The chain is built from TRBV29-1 and TRBJ1-5, with a weak D call TRBD1 (5 bases). V gave up 6 bases and J gave up 5 bases, with 11 bases separating them. The CDR3 length is 12 residues. Germline CDR1 SQVTM, CDR2 ANQGSEA. The CDR3 sequence is CSVGTGDQPQHF. CDR3 nucleotide sequence: TGCAGCGTAGGGACGGGAGATCAGCCCCAGCATTTT.

This chain links TRBV11-3 with TRBJ2-1; maybe TRBD2 (6 bases). This CDR3 is 12 amino acids long. Germline V gene sequence: CDR1 SGHNT, CDR2 YENEEA. V was clipped by 4 bases and J by 7 bases, with 8 bases between them. CDR3 region: CASSSLANEQFF. CDR3 in DNA: TGTGCCAGCAGCTCACTAGCTAATGAGCAGTTCTTC.

The rearrangement uses TRBV4-1 and TRBJ2-7, with TRBD2 matching 10 bases. Losses at the gene ends were 4 bases for V and 3 bases for J; bases not matched to a gene: 3. This CDR3 comprises 14 residues. In germline, CDR1 is MGHRA, CDR2 YSYEKL. This CDR3 reads CASSRLAGNYEQYV. The CDR3 bases are TGCGCCAGCAGCCGACTAGCGGGTAACTACGAGCAGTACGTC.

This sequence joins TRBV30 and TRBJ1-2; the D is unclear. The CDR3 extends over 15 amino acids. V gave up 0 bases and J gave up 8 bases, with 19 bases separating them. Germline CDR1 and CDR2: GTSNPN and SVGIG (reference sequence). CDR3 sequence (DNA): TGTGCCTGGAGTGTACTCGGTGATCGGGGATACGGCTACACCTTC. It yields the protein CAWSVLGDRGYGYTF.

This chain connects TRBV28 to TRBJ2-3; TRBD2 is a possible D gene (5 bases). The V gene lost 4 bases and the J gene lost 2 bases, with 13 bases spanning the gap. Germline CDR1 and CDR2: MDHEN and SYDVKM. CDR3 length equals 15 residues. The DNA for the CDR3 is TGTGCCAGCAGTTCACCAGCGGCAGACACAGATACGCAGTATTTT. Its protein product is CASSSPAADTDTQYF.

The rearrangement joins TRBV5-1 to TRBJ2-7; the match to TRBD2 covers 9 bases. The length of the CDR3 is 18 residues. Germline CDR1 and CDR2: SGHRS and YFSETQ. Losses at the gene ends were 3 bases for V and 2 bases for J; bases not matched to a gene: 15. The CDR3, as DNA: TGCGCCAGCAGCTCCTCGCGGGAGGGCCGGTTAAAGGCCTACGAGCAGTACTTC. It specifies CASSSSREGRLKAYEQYF.

The chain recombines TRBV19 with TRBJ2-7; 15 nucleotides match TRBD2. V shed 3 bases, J shed 5 bases, and the junction held 5 bases outside the gene matches. The germline V gene has CDR1 LNHDA and CDR2 SQIVND (reference sequence). The CDR3 covers 16 residues. The CDR3 region has the DNA TGTGCCAGTAGTATGTCAGGGACTAGCGGGAGGAACGAGCAGTACGTC. Residues: CASSMSGTSGRNEQYV.

This clone has just a few counts. The V gene is TRBV19, the J gene TRBJ2-1; 7 bases fit TRBD2. The CDR3 contains 15 residues. Germline CDR1 and CDR2: LNHDA and SQIVND (reference sequence). The ends lost 3 bases at V and 4 bases at J; junction bases unmatched: 6. The CDR3 spells CASSMVRERYNEQFF. The CDR3 DNA is TGTGCCAGTAGTATGGTGCGGGAGAGGTACAATGAGCAGTTCTTC.

This clone was seen only a few times. The chain links TRBV2 to TRBJ1-5, with 9 bases that match TRBD1. The length of the CDR3 is 15 residues. V lost 7 bases, J lost 3 bases, and 7 bases stayed unmatched. Germline V gives CDR1 SNHLY, CDR2 FYNNEI. DNA of the CDR3: TGTGCCAGCACCCCAGGACAGGGGCTCAATCAGCCCCAGCATTTT. Protein sequence: CASTPGQGLNQPQHF.